This T cell receptor (beta chain) was found in a study of cytomegalovirus exposure and HLA in healthy donors (dated by TCRdb to 2016 to 2017). Regarding the study in general: In an earlier analysis of roughly 590 of the donors, roughly 300 Gb of sequence data and some 100 million unique TCR beta sequences from roughly 190 million T cells were reported. An early release covering roughly 640 HLA-typed donors comprised around 300 gigabases of sequencing data and 85 million to 100 million unique TCR sequences. Of the 398 genotyped donors, around 81% fell in the genetic ancestry cluster associated with self-reported Caucasian donors. The study aimed to test whether signatures of past pathogen exposure could be identified by cataloging public T cell receptors. Using immunosequencing, the study profiled T cell repertoires from 666 subjects and related those repertoires to cytomegalovirus serostatus. In addition to the first cohort of 666 subjects, a separate validation cohort of about 120 different subjects was used. High-throughput TCR immunosequencing, statistical association of individual TCRs with disease status, and machine learning were combined to predict cytomegalovirus infection status. A later analysis re-analyzed previously published TCR beta repertoires from roughly 600 donors and added high-resolution HLA genotyping to study TCR occurrence patterns. Rather than using new phenotypic data, the later analysis identified candidate immune exposures from TCR beta sequences and from how often those sequences occurred across donors. In an earlier analysis of 500 to 650 of the donors, high-throughput TCR beta sequencing was used to judge whether each TCR beta V gene segment behaved as functional or pseudogenic. Donor age, sex, ethnicity and CMV serostatus were collected together with the repertoire data. In a later genetic analysis, genome-wide SNP genotypes for about 65% of the roughly 670 donors were used, and that subset was treated as a discovery cohort. All discovery cohort repertoires had been generated using a single sequencing platform. HLA typing covered class I and class II loci at four-digit resolution. Typing coverage varied by locus: roughly 629-640 donors for A, B, C, DRB1 and DQB1; some 520 for DQA1; more than 600 for DPA1; roughly 450 for DPB1. Because of strong linkage in the cohort, roughly five DR-DQ haplotypes were treated as single units for association and clustering. Among some 400 genotyped donors of the cohort, an average of 235,054 unique TCR beta nucleotide sequences were sequenced per donor, around a sixth of them non-productive. Beyond this particular receptor, the publication reports: CMV serostatus was the only immune exposure information available for the cohort. Presence/absence analyses assumed roughly uniform sequencing depth across donors, an assumption that may not hold. Because counts were too low, around 18 rarely observed V segments, including chromosome 9 orphons, were left out of the earlier analysis of some 600 of the donors. A later analysis reported that several top co-occurrence clusters appeared linked to parvovirus B19, influenza, CMV and Epstein-Barr virus. When HLA alleles, especially DR and DQ, strongly co-occurred, attributing TCR associations to individual alleles was difficult. An association between a missense DCLRE1C variant and V-gene and J-gene trimming of TCR beta chains was found in a later genetic analysis and replicated in an independent cohort. Across donors, most TCR sequences were observed very rarely, whereas some public TCRs were present in many individuals. Specific HLA alleles were associated with 15,000 to 20,000 TCR beta sequences at a false discovery rate of 0.05 in a later analysis. In the study, 164 TCR beta chains were listed as associated with cytomegalovirus. Some IMGT-functional V segments, including TRBV6-2 and TRBV6-3, could not be told apart with the 87-base-pair reads, so those segments were excluded. According to a later analysis, most CMV-associated TCR beta chains appeared to be HLA-restricted, and the HLA associations seemed to be driven largely by CMV exposure. A group of highly shared sequence variants was considered likely to be a technical artifact of the sequencing pipeline. In a later analysis, HLA-associated TCR beta chains showed more clonal expansion and lower generation probabilities than non-associated chains that were equally common. Correlated functional status among segregating V segments might reflect linkage disequilibrium, but an unknown experimental factor could not be ruled out. The authors suggested that the approach could potentially be extended to other disease states and immunological phenotypes. A further reported finding was that TCR beta sequences accurately predicted the HLA-A and HLA-B alleles for most subjects in the first cohort. Because HLA typing was missing for some donors at each locus, association tests included only the typed subset. A few of the identified cytomegalovirus-associated TCR beta chains were confirmed in vitro to be specific for cytomegalovirus antigens. In an earlier analysis of some 500 of the donors, most TCR beta V segments appeared in productive rearrangements about 90% or about 30% of the time, broadly matching IMGT annotations. Only TCR beta chains were sequenced in this cohort, and the absence of alpha or paired-chain data limited detectable features. According to a later genetic analysis, donors in an Asian-associated ancestry cluster had fewer N-insertions in productive TCRs than the roughly 660-donor mean. In both the original and validation cohorts, the classifier was reported to diagnose cytomegalovirus status with high specificity and sensitivity. According to a later analysis, TCR association rates differed among HLA loci, with DRB1 alleles showing the most associated TCRs and HLA-C alleles showing the fewest.

Libraries were made using the immunoSEQ multiplex PCR assay. The multiplex PCR relied on a mix of 60 forward primers for TCR Vbeta segments and 13 reverse primers for TCR Jbeta segments. The CDR3 region of rearranged TCR beta genes was amplified from genomic DNA with a multiplex PCR assay. The Illumina HiSeq System was used to sequence the amplified TCR beta libraries as 87-base-pair reads. The original pipeline was this. A later analysis counted tens of millions of unique TCR beta chains across the 550 to 750 repertoires, and about 10 million of these chains were shared by at least two donors. To remove PCR and sequencing errors, raw reads were error-corrected and collapsed into unique sequences using a nearest-neighbor algorithm that merged closely related sequences. V, D and J gene segments were assigned by aligning CDR3 sequences to IMGT reference sequences. For a sequence to be retained, a match of at least six nucleotides was required to both a V gene segment and a J gene segment. Rearrangements were classified as productive when the CDR3 lacked stop codons and remained in frame with V and J, and all other rearrangements were classified as non-productive. CDR3 was defined by IMGT convention, running from the second conserved V-encoded cysteine to the conserved J-encoded phenylalanine. The earlier analysis of about 620 of the donors excluded sequences that lacked an unambiguous match to a single V gene segment. In an earlier analysis of approximately 560 of the donors, a V segment was called functional when productive rearrangements were above 56.7%, and segregating when the standard deviation between donors exceeded 5%. To diagnose cytomegalovirus status from the catalog of TCR beta chain sequences, a statistical classification framework was built. A later analysis assigned V and J genes by comparing TCR nucleotide sequences with IMGT/GENE-DB human TR gene sequences. Using the TCRdist pipeline, a later analysis assigned CDR3 sequences along with most-parsimonious VDJ recombination scenarios. In a later analysis, every TCR beta chain was defined by the combination of its CDR3 amino acid sequence and its V-gene family, and reads without a unique V-gene family were dropped. A later analysis removed several hundred highly shared, low-generation-probability nucleotide sequences to deal with suspected cross-contamination and a sequencing artifact. In a later analysis, a clonal expansion index for each public chain was calculated from normalized within-repertoire ranks of inferred template counts. A later analysis computed generation probabilities with a VDJ recombination model fitted to out-of-frame rearrangements, and checked the results against IGoR. Hypergeometric tests were used in a later analysis to score TCR-TCR, TCR-HLA and TCR-CMV co-occurrence, with a repertoire-size bias correction applied to the TCR pairs. A later analysis estimated false discovery rates by permuting HLA or CMV assignments 20 times. In a later analysis, co-occurring TCRs were grouped with DBSCAN, and TCRdist sequence similarity was added when clustering was performed within HLA-allele-positive subsets. Repertoires with fewer than 30,000 or more than 120,000 public chains, plus five repertoires with anomalous nucleotide sharing, were excluded from co-occurrence clustering. The source is immuneACCESS, and TCRdb retained only in-frame sequences with V and J called. Part of the clones is not carried over; for the studies checked, unresolved V genes explain less than half of this, and the remainder is unexplained. Clone size and V and J calls were adopted from that table, with D and trimming inferred from the DNA. The sample includes under 200,000 clones, with 65% to 90% observed a single time. The ten biggest clones cover around 0.31% of the sample.

The cohort comprised several hundred healthy bone marrow donors. At the time of sampling, all cohort members were nominally healthy, though unrecorded immune exposures were likely present. The donor was CMV seronegative and belonged to the group of 380 or so seronegative cohort members. Each donor provided a peripheral blood sample, and peripheral blood mononuclear cells were used for TCR beta sequencing. The Qiagen DNeasy Blood Extraction Kit was used to extract genomic DNA from the blood cell samples. Regarding this clone: This clone's antigen is unknown. The input lacks base qualities; no much larger clone sits a single base away.

V and J lose 5 bases and 6 bases, and a span of 18 bases separates them. Taken from cysteine to phenylalanine, the CDR3 has 15 residues. Only the CDR3 portion is preserved as DNA: 45 bases, with reading frame beginning at the first base. Based on the germline V gene (reference sequence), the CDR1 and CDR2 sequences are SEHNR and FQNEAQ. This sequence originates from a woman aged 30 to 39 in good health and CMV-seronegative. The sequence is built from TRBV7-9 and TRBJ2-3; TRBD1 could be the D gene, as 5 bases match. The sample consisted of PBMCs. The DNA sequence is as follows: TGTGCCAGCAGCCCCCAGGGCCTCCCGGGCGATACGCAGTATTTT. The resulting protein is CASSPQGLPGDTQYF.